What follows is one T cell receptor beta chain and its context. Its specificity is not known. The sample originates from a study of T cell repertoires in cytomegalovirus infection. Study results and limitations: The response measured ex vivo was dominated by TCR beta clonotypes (HLA-C-restricted and CMV-specific).

The CDR3 has 12 amino acids. Germline lookup yields CDR1 DFQATT and CDR2 SNEGSKA (reference sequence). Trimming cost V 5 bases and J 6 bases, with 13 bases left between them. Each CDR3 protein is one row after TCRdb ran MiXCR on the reads. The table includes about 150,000 distinct CDR3 sequences, 23% detected once. The V and J genes are TRBV20-1 and TRBJ1-2, with no clear D. What was sequenced was PBMCs. The clonotype was recovered from a human donor in good health (CMV status not recorded). Some clones in this sample may be carry-over from other donors' samples. The CDR3 spells CSAATEVDGYTF. The CDR3 bases are TGCAGTGCTGCAACTGAGGTCGATGGCTACACCTTC.